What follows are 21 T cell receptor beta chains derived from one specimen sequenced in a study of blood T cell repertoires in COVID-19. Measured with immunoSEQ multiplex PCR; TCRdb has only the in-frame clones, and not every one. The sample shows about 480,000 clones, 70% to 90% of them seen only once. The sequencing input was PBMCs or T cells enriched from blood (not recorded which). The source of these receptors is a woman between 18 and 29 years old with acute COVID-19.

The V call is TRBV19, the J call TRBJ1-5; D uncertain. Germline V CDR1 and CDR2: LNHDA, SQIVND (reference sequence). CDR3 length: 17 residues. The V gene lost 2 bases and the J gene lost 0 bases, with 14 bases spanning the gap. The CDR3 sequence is CASSIQLAGYSNQPQHF. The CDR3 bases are TGTGCCAGTAGTATACAGTTGGCAGGATATAGCAATCAGCCCCAGCATTTT.

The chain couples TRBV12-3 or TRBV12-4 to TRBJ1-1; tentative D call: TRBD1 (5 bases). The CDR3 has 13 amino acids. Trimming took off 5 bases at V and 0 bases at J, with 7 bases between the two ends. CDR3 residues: CASSTQVNTEAFF. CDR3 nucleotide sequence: TGTGCCAGCAGTACACAGGTGAACACTGAAGCTTTCTTT.

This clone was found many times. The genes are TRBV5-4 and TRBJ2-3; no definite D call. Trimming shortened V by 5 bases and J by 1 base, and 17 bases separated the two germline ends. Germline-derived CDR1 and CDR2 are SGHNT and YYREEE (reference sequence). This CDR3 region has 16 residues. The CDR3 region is CASSILSRPRTDTQYF. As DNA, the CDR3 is TGTGCCAGCAGTATTCTATCTCGCCCCCGCACAGATACGCAGTATTTT.

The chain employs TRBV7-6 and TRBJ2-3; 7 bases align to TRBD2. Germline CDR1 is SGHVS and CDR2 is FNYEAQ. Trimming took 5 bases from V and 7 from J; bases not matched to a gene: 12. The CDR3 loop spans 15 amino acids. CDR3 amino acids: CASSQSSGWFNTQYF. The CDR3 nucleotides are TGTGCCAGCAGCCAGTCTAGCGGATGGTTTAATACGCAGTATTTT. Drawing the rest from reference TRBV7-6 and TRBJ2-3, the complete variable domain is GAGVSQSPRYKVTKRGQDVALRCDPISGHVSLYWYRQALGQGPEFLTYFNYEAQQDKSGLPNDRFSAERPEGSISTLTIQRTEQRDSAMYRCASSQSSGWFNTQYFGPGTRLTVL.

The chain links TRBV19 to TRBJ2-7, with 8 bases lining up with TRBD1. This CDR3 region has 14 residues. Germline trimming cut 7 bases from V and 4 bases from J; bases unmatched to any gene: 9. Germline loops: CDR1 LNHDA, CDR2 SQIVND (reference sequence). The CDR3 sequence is CASTAGQGGYEQYF. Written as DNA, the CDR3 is TGTGCCAGTACCGCAGGACAGGGAGGATACGAGCAGTACTTC. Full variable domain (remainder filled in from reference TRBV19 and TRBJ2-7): DGGITQSPKYLFRKEGQNVTLSCEQNLNHDAMYWYRQDPGQGLRLIYYSQIVNDFQKGDIAEGYSVSREKKESFPLTVTSAQKNPTAFYLCASTAGQGGYEQYFGPGTRLTVT.

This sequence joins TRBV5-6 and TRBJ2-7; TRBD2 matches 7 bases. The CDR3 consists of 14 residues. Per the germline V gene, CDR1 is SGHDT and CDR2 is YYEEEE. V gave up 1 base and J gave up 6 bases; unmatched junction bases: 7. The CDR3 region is CASSLRLALSEQYF. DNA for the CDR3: TGTGCCAGCAGCTTGAGACTAGCTCTTAGCGAGCAGTACTTC.

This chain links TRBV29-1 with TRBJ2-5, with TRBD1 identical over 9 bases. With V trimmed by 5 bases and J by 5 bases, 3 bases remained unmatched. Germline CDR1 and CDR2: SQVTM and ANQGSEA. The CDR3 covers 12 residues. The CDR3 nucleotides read TGCAGCGTTAGGACAGGGGTCGAGACCCAGTACTTC. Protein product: CSVRTGVETQYF.

Written as DNA, the CDR3 is TGTGCCTGGAGTGACCTGGGACTAGCGGACAATGAGCAGTTCTTC. Translated, it gives CAWSDLGLADNEQFF. This chain links TRBV30 with TRBJ2-1; 11 positions agree with TRBD2. V was pared by 1 base and J by 5 bases, with 4 bases of the junction left unmatched. Per the germline V gene, CDR1 is GTSNPN and CDR2 is SVGIG (reference sequence). CDR3 size: 15 residues.

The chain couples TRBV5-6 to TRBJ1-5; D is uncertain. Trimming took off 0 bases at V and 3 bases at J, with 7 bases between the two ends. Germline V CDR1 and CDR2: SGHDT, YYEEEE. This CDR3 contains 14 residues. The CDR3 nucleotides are TGTGCCAGCAGCTTGGGTCGTTCCAATCAGCCCCAGCATTTT. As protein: CASSLGRSNQPQHF.

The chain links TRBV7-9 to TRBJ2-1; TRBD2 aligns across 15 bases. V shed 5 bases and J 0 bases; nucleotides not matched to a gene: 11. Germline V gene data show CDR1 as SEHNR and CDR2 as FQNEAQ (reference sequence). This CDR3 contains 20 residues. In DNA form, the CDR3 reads TGTGCCAGCAGCACGGCGACCGGGACTAGCGGGAGGACCTCCTACAATGAGCAGTTCTTC. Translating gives CASSTATGTSGRTSYNEQFF.

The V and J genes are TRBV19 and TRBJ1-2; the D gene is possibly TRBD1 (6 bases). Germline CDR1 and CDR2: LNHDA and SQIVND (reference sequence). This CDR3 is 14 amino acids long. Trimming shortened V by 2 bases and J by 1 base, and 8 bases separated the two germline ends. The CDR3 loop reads CASSIQGSNYGYTF. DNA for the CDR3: TGTGCCAGTAGTATACAGGGGAGTAACTATGGCTACACCTTC.

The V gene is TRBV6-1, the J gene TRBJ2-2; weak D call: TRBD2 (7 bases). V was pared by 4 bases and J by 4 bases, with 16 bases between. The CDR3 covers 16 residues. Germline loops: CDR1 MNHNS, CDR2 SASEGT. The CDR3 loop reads CASSVGGPSATGELFF. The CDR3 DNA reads TGTGCCAGCAGTGTCGGGGGGCCTTCGGCCACCGGGGAGCTGTTTTTT.

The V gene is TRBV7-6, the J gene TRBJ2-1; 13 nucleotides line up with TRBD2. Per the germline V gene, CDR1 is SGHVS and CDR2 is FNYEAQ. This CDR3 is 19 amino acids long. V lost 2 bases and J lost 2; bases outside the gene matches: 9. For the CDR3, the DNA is TGTGCCAGCAGCTTAAATAGGGGGACTAGCGGGATAACCTACAATGAGCAGTTCTTC. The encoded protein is CASSLNRGTSGITYNEQFF.

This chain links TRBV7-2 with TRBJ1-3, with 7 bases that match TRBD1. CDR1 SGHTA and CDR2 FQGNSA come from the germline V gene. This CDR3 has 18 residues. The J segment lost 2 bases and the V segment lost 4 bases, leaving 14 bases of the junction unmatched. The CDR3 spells CASSYRGYWPGPGNTIYF. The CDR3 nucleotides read TGTGCCAGCAGCTACAGGGGCTATTGGCCGGGCCCTGGAAACACCATATATTTT. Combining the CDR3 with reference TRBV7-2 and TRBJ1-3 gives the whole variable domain GAGVSQSPSNKVTEKGKDVELRCDPISGHTALYWYRQSLGQGLEFLIYFQGNSAPDKSGLPSDRFSAERTGGSVSTLTIQRTQQEDSAVYLCASSYRGYWPGPGNTIYFGEGSWLTVV.

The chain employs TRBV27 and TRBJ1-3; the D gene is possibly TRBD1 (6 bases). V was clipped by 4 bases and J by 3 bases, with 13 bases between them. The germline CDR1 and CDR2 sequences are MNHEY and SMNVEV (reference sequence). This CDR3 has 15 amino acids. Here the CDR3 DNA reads TGTGCCAGCAGTTCCCCAGGGGACATTGGAAACACCATATATTTT. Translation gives CASSSPGDIGNTIYF.

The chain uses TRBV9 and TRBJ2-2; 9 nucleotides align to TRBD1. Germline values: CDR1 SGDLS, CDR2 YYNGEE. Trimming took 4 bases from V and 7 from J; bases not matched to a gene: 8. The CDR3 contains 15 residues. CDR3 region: CASSLQGALSGELFF. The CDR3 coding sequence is TGTGCCAGCAGCCTACAGGGGGCGCTGAGCGGGGAGCTGTTTTTT.

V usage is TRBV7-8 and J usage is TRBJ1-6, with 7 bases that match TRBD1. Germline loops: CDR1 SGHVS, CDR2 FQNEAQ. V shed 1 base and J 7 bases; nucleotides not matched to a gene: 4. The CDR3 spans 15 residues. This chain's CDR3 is CASSLEGQRNSPLHF. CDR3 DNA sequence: TGTGCCAGCAGCTTAGAGGGACAGAGAAATTCACCCCTCCACTTT.

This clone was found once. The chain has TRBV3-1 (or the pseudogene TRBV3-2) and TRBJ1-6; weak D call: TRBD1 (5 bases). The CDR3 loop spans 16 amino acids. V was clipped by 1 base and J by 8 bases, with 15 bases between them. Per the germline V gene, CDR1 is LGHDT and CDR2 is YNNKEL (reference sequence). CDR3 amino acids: CASSQGAGPGDSPLHF. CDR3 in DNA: TGTGCCAGCAGCCAAGGAGCGGGGCCTGGGGATTCACCCCTCCACTTT.

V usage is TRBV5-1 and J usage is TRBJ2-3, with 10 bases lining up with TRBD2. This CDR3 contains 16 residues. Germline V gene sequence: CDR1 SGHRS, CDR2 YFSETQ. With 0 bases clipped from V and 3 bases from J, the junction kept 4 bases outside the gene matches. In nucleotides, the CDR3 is TGCGCCAGCAGCTTGGATTTAGCGGGAGGAACAGATACGCAGTATTTT. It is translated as CASSLDLAGGTDTQYF.

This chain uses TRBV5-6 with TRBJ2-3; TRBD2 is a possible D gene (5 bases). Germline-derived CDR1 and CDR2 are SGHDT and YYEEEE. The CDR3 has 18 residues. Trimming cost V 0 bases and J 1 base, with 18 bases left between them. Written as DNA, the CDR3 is TGTGCCAGCAGCTTGGCCCTCCGGGGAGCGCGGGGCACAGATACGCAGTATTTT. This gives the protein CASSLALRGARGTDTQYF.

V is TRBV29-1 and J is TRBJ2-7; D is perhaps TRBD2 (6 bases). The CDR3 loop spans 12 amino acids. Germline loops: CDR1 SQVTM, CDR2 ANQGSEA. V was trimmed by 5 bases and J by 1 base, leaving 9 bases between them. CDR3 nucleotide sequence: TGCAGCGTTATAGCGGATTCCTACGAGCAGTACTTC. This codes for CSVIADSYEQYF.